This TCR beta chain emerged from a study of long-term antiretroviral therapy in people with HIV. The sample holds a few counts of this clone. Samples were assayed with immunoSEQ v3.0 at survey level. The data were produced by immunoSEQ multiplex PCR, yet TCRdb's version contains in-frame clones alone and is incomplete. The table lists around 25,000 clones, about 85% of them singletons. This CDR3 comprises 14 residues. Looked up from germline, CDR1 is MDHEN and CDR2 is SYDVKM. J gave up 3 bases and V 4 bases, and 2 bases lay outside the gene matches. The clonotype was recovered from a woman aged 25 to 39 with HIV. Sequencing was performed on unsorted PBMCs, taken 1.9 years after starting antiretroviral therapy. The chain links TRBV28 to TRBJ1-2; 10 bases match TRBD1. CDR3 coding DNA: TGTGCCAGCAGTTCCGGACAGGGGGACTATGGCTACACCTTC. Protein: CASSSGQGDYGYTF.